This entry lists 23 T cell receptor beta chains sequenced from one sample in a study of tumor-infiltrating lymphocytes in primary liver carcinoma. From around 500 ng of total RNA, TCR beta-specific cDNA was reverse-transcribed using a constant-region primer. Slightly modified ARM-PCR served as the procedure for the TCR beta libraries. These libraries came from three rounds of nested multiplex PCR. The first two PCR rounds used TRBV1-TRBV30 forward primers with a C-beta reverse primer, about 10 cycles each. TCRdb passed the multiplex PCR reads through MiXCR, listing each CDR3 protein once. The data show 99,000 or so distinct CDR3 sequences, around 63% seen once. Scientists recovered RNA and DNA together from approximately 20-30 mg of unsorted bulk tissue. Sequencing was performed on liver tumor tissue from sampling region 5. Subset reported: tumor region T5, tumor centre. These receptors were taken from a woman in her sixties or seventies with primary liver carcinoma and hepatitis B virus infection.

Concerning this clonotype itself: This may be a read error, as it is one base from a much larger clone. This chain links TRBV21-1 with TRBJ2-5; the table calls TRBD1, which could not be checked here. TRBV21-1 counts as a pseudogene. The CDR3 is 15 residues long. CDR3 nucleotides: TGTGCCAGCAGCAAAGCGTCGGGCCCCGGGGAGACCCAGTACTTC. This gives the protein CASSKASGPGETQYF.

As for this clonotype: Germline is not matched at one junction end, which may reflect a read error. The chain has TRBV7-9 and TRBJ2-3, with 9 bases fitting TRBD2. This CDR3 spans 16 amino acids. Germline values: CDR1 SEHNR, CDR2 FQNEAQ (reference sequence). CDR3 sequence reads: CTSTFGNSGSTDTQYF. The CDR3 DNA is TGTACCAGCACTTTCGGGAATAGCGGGAGTACAGATACGCAGTATTTT.

Points on this clonotype: An end of the junction does not agree with germline; a read error may underlie this. The chain joins TRBV12-3 or TRBV12-4 to TRBJ2-3; TRBD2 aligns across 7 bases. The CDR3 is 15 residues long. CDR3: CGSLWRENSTDTQYF. The CDR3 DNA reads as TGTGGCAGCCTCTGGCGGGAGAATAGCACAGATACGCAGTATTTT.

About this clonotype: A read error is possible here, since a much larger clone lies one base away. This sequence joins TRBV5-4 and TRBJ2-7; D gene ambiguous. The V and J ends lost 7 bases and 1 base respectively, with 9 bases between them. Germline CDR1 and CDR2: SGHNT and YYREEE (reference sequence). The CDR3 is 12 residues long. CDR3 in amino acids: CASCQDSYEQYF. CDR3 nucleotide sequence: TGTGCCAGCTGCCAAGATTCCTACGAGCAGTACTTC. The full variable domain, in which reference TRBV5-4 and TRBJ2-7 provide the parts outside the CDR3, is ETGVTQSPTHLIKTRGQQVTLRCSSQSGHNTVSWYQQALGQGPQFIFQYYREEENGRGNFPPRFSGLQFPNYSSELNVNALELDDSALYLCASCQDSYEQYFGPGTRLTVT.

Concerning this clonotype itself: Its ends do not fully match the called genes, so a read error is possible. V is TRBV6-5 and J is TRBJ1-1, with a tentative D call TRBD1 (5 bases). CDR3 size: 15 residues. Germline CDR1 reads MNHEY; CDR2 reads SVGAGI. CDR3 in DNA: TGTGCCAGCAATTACTCAGGTAGGGGAGGGACTGAAGCTTTCTTT. Amino acids: CASNYSGRGGTEAFF.

Regarding this clonotype: Germline and junction disagree at one end, which may indicate a read error. The chain employs TRBV4-2 and TRBJ2-7; D not resolved. The CDR3 length is 15 residues. Germline values: CDR1 LGHNA, CDR2 YNFKEQ. The CDR3 protein is CANSLLPRSSYEQYF. CDR3 sequence (DNA): TGCGCCAACAGCCTACTACCTAGGAGCTCCTACGAGCAGTACTTC.

As to this clonotype: One junction end does not reproduce the germline sequence, and a read error may be involved. The chain links TRBV11-3 to TRBJ2-3, with 7 positions matching TRBD2. Germline V gene data show CDR1 as SGHNT and CDR2 as YENEEA. The CDR3 loop spans 14 amino acids. The CDR3 protein is CASSFKTSTYTQYF. The CDR3 nucleotides are TGTGCTAGCAGCTTCAAGACTAGCACATATACGCAGTATTTT.

Worth noting for this clonotype: Sequence at one end of the junction differs from germline and may be a read error. This chain uses TRBV11-2 with TRBJ2-5; 9 bases line up with TRBD2. The CDR3 extends over 13 amino acids. Germline V lookup: CDR1 SGHAT, CDR2 FQNNGV. In DNA form, the CDR3 reads TGTACCAGCAACACCGGGACTAGCAAGACCCAGTACTTC. Translating gives CTSNTGTSKTQYF.

Comments on this clonotype: A much larger clone lies a single base off, so this may be a read error. V is TRBV5-1 and J is TRBJ1-2; 11 bases map to TRBD1. Germline V CDR1 and CDR2: SGHRS, YFSETQ. The CDR3 sequence is 14 residues long. CDR3 loop: CASSLWTGGSGYIF. The CDR3 DNA reads as TGCGCCAGCAGCTTATGGACAGGGGGCAGTGGCTACATCTTC. The full variable domain, its missing parts supplied by reference TRBV5-1 and TRBJ1-2, is KAGVTQTPRYLIKTRGQQVTLSCSPISGHRSVSWYQQTPGQGLQFLFEYFSETQRNKGNFPGRFSGRQFSNSRSEMNVSTLELGDSALYLCASSLWTGGSGYIFGSGTRLTVV.

A few counts support this clonotype. Its ends do not fully match the called genes, so a read error is possible. The chain has TRBV12-3 or TRBV12-4 and TRBJ1-1; D remains ambiguous. This CDR3 is built from 13 residues. The CDR3 reads CASSLSESTEAFF. In DNA form, the CDR3 reads TGTGCTAGCAGTTTGTCAGAGAGCACTGAAGCTTTCTTT.

This clonotype was seen a few times. This sequence joins TRBV7-9 and TRBJ2-2; the match to TRBD1 covers 8 bases. The CDR3 spans 17 residues. Germline trimming cut 5 bases from V and 2 bases from J; bases unmatched to any gene: 10. Germline V gene lookup returns CDR1 SEHNR and CDR2 FQNEAQ (reference sequence). CDR3 nucleotide sequence: TGTGCCAGCAGCCCCCTTTTCGGGACAGGAAACACCGGGGAGCTGTTTTTT. Translating gives CASSPLFGTGNTGELFF.

On this clonotype itself: It may be a read error: a sequence one base away is much more abundant. The V call is TRBV5-5, the J call TRBJ2-7; D uncertain. Germline V CDR1 and CDR2: SGHKS, YYEKEE (reference sequence). The CDR3 is 14 residues long. The CDR3 DNA sequence: TGTACCAGCAGCTTGAGAGACAACTCCTACGAGCAGTACTTC. It yields the protein CTSSLRDNSYEQYF.

A remark on this clonotype: One junction end does not reproduce the germline sequence, and a read error may be involved. This chain links TRBV28 with TRBJ2-4, with 15 nucleotides matching TRBD2. Germline CDR1 and CDR2: MDHEN and SYDVKM. The CDR3 is made up of 18 amino acids. The CDR3 reads CASCPGLAGGFGKNIQYF. DNA of the CDR3: TGTGCCAGCTGCCCAGGACTAGCGGGAGGGTTTGGCAAAAACATTCAATACTTC.

About this clonotype itself: A junction boundary mismatches the germline segment, possibly from a read error. The rearrangement uses TRBV4-1 and TRBJ2-2, with D hard to call. Germline V gene data show CDR1 as MGHRA and CDR2 as YSYEKL. This CDR3 comprises 17 residues. The DNA for the CDR3 is TGCGCCAGCGGCCAAGTAGACAAGGGATTTCCGACCAGGGAGCTGTTTTTT. Encoded protein: CASGQVDKGFPTRELFF.

This clonotype occurred many times. The V gene is TRBV28, the J gene TRBJ2-7, with 7 positions matching TRBD2. The length of the CDR3 is 14 residues. After removal of 5 bases from V and 6 bases from J, the junction contained 10 bases not matched to a gene. The germline gives CDR1 MDHEN, CDR2 SYDVKM. Here the CDR3 DNA reads TGTGCCAGCAGTCCCTGGGGAGGGTCTGGCGAGCAGTACTTC. Translated: CASSPWGGSGEQYF.

This clonotype was seen repeatedly, ten times or more. This chain links TRBV10-2 with TRBJ2-7; D gene ambiguous. V was shortened by 2 bases and J by 7 bases, with 12 bases between the two germline ends. The CDR3 covers 13 residues. Per the germline V gene, CDR1 is WSHSY and CDR2 is SAAADI. In nucleotides, the CDR3 is TGCGCCAGCAGTGAGACTGCCGGTCGGGAGCAGTACTTC. Translation: CASSETAGREQYF.

A remark on this clonotype: This could be a read error, since a much larger clone is one nucleotide away. V and J are TRBV5-4 and TRBJ2-3; tentative D call: TRBD1 (5 bases). The CDR3 extends over 16 amino acids. In germline, CDR1 is SGHNT, CDR2 YYREEE (reference sequence). Trimming shortened V by 3 bases and J by 2 bases, and 16 bases separated the two germline ends. CDR3 loop: CASSSEDRQLTDTQYF. CDR3 nucleotide sequence: TGTGCCAGCAGCTCTGAGGACCGACAGCTCACAGATACGCAGTATTTT.

Remarks on this clonotype: Just one base apart from a much larger clone, this may be a read error. Since no conserved phenylalanine or tryptophan closes the CDR3, a read error is the likely cause. The genes are TRBV28 and TRBJ2-1; TRBD1 aligns across 8 bases. Germline assignment: CDR1 MDHEN and CDR2 SYDVKM. The CDR3 consists of 19 residues. V gave up 6 bases and J gave up 0 bases; unmatched junction bases: 16. The CDR3 DNA reads TGTGCCAGCAGACCCGGACAGGGTCGAAGTCAGAGCTCCTACAATGAGCAGTTCATC. Translated, it gives CASRPGQGRSQSSYNEQFI.

Turning to this clonotype: The germline gene is not matched at one end of the junction; a read error may be the cause. The rearrangement links TRBV6-6 to TRBJ2-5; TRBD2 matches 7 bases. The CDR3 is 16 amino acids. CDR1 MNHNY and CDR2 SVGAGI come from the germline V gene (reference sequence). The CDR3 DNA reads as TGTGCCAGCAGCTACGGACTAGAGGGGTACCAAGAGACACAGTACTTC. This encodes CASSYGLEGYQETQYF.

Regarding this clonotype: The junction departs from germline at one end; a sequencing error may be responsible. The genes are TRBV4-2 and TRBJ2-1; maybe TRBD2 (6 bases). This CDR3 region has 16 residues. Germline CDR1 and CDR2: LGHNA and YNFKEQ. CDR3 in DNA: TGTGCCAGCAGCCGAGAAGGAGGGGACCCCTACAATGGGCAGTTCTTC. Its translation is CASSREGGDPYNGQFF.

The V gene is TRBV4-2, the J gene TRBJ2-6, with D perhaps matching TRBD2 (5 bases). V was trimmed by 3 bases and J by 13 bases, leaving 22 bases between them. The V gene's germline CDR1 is LGHNA and CDR2 YNFKEQ. The CDR3 is 16 amino acids. Written as DNA, the CDR3 is TGTGCCAGCAGCCAGGATGGGAGCTCTGGGGTCAATGTCCTGACTTTC. Encoded protein: CASSQDGSSGVNVLTF.

Comment on this clonotype: The junction shows a germline mismatch at one end, possibly a read error. This chain joins TRBV14 and TRBJ2-1; possibly TRBD2 for D (6 bases). Germline CDR1 is SGHDN and CDR2 is FVKESK. The CDR3 has 15 amino acids. The CDR3 loop is CASNQAISGLNEQFF. For the CDR3, the DNA is TGTGCCAGCAACCAAGCAATTAGCGGACTCAATGAGCAGTTCTTC.

The V and J genes are TRBV6-8 and TRBJ2-5, with TRBD2 matching over 11 bases. V was clipped by 11 bases and J by 5 bases; unmatched bases: 19. CDR1 MNHGY and CDR2 SAAAGT come from the germline V gene. The CDR3 consists of 17 residues. The DNA for the CDR3 is TGTGCCGACAGCCTATGGACTAGCGGGCCCCCGGGGGAGACCCAGTACTTC. This codes for CADSLWTSGPPGETQYF.